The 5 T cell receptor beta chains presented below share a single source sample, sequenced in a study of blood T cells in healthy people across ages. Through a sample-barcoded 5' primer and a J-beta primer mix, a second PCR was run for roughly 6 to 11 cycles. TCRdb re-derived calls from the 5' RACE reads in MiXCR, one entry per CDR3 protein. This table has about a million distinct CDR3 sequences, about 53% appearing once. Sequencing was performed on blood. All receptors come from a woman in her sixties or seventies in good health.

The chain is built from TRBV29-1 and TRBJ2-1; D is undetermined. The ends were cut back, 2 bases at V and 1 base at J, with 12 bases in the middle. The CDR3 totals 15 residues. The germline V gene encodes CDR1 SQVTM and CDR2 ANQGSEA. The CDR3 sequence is CSVERARRSYNEQFF. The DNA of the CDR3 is TGCAGCGTTGAACGGGCTAGAAGGTCCTACAATGAGCAGTTCTTC.

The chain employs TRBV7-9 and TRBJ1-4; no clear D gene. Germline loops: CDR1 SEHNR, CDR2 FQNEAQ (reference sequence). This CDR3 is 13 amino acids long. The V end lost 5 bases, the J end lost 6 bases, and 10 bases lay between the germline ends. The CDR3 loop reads CASSVGNDEKLFF. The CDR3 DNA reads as TGTGCCAGCAGCGTAGGAAATGATGAAAAACTGTTTTTT. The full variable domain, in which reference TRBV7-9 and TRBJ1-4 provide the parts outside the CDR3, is DTGVSQNPRHKITKRGQNVTFRCDPISEHNRLYWYRQTLGQGPEFLTYFQNEAQLEKSRLLSDRFSAERPKGSFSTLEIQRTEQGDSAMYLCASSVGNDEKLFFGSGTQLSVL.

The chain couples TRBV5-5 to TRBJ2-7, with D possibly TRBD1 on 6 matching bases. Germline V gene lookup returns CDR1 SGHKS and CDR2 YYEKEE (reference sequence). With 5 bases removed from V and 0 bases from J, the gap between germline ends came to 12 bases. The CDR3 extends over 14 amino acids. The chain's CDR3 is CASRSTGFSYEQYF. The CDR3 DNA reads TGTGCCAGCAGATCAACAGGGTTCTCCTACGAGCAGTACTTC.

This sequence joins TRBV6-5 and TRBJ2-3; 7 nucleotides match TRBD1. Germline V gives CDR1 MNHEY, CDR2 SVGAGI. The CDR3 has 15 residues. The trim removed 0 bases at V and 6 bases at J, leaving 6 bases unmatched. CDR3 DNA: TGTGCCAGCAGTTACTCGGAGACAGGGTTGGATACGCAGTATTTT. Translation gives CASSYSETGLDTQYF.

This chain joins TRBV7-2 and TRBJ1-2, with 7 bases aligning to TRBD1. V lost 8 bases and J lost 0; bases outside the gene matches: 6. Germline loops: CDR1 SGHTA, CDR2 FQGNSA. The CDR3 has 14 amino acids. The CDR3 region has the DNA TGTGCCAGCGAGGCAGGGGGGGCTAACTATGGCTACACCTTC. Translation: CASEAGGANYGYTF.